One sample yielded the 31 T cell receptor beta chains listed below, sequenced in a study of blood T cell repertoires in COVID-19. Only in-frame clones appear in the TCRdb table, and some are missing; sequencing was by immunoSEQ multiplex PCR. The table lists 250,000 to 300,000 clones, 75% to 95% of them singletons. The sample taken for sequencing was PBMCs or T cells enriched from blood (not recorded which). These receptors all come from a woman in her twenties or thirties who had recovered from COVID-19.

This clone was observed once. The rearrangement links TRBV6-4 to TRBJ2-2; the match to TRBD2 covers 10 bases. This CDR3 contains 16 residues. Per the germline V gene, CDR1 is MRHNA and CDR2 is SNTAGT. J lost 5 bases, V lost 6 bases, and 9 bases had no gene match. CDR3 sequence reads: CASRKTSGHRTGELFF. The CDR3 nucleotides are TGTGCCAGCAGAAAGACTAGCGGGCATAGAACCGGGGAGCTGTTTTTT.

The chain has TRBV19 and TRBJ1-4, with 7 positions matching TRBD1. CDR1 is LNHDA and CDR2 is SQIVND in the germline V gene (reference sequence). V lost 6 bases to trimming and J lost 5 bases; unmatched junction nucleotides: 3. The CDR3 sequence is 13 residues long. The CDR3: CASRSTGNEKLFF. The CDR3, as DNA: TGTGCCAGTAGGTCGACAGGGAATGAAAAACTGTTTTTT.

For the CDR3, the DNA is TGTGCCAGCAGTGCTTTGGGGGGTCTTAACTATGGCTACACCTTC. Its protein is CASSALGGLNYGYTF. V and J are TRBV2 and TRBJ1-2, with D possibly being TRBD1 (5 bases). The CDR3 loop spans 15 amino acids. The V gene lost 4 bases and the J gene lost 1 base, with 13 bases spanning the gap. Germline V gene data show CDR1 as SNHLY and CDR2 as FYNNEI.

V and J are TRBV9 and TRBJ2-1; 7 bases align to TRBD1. V lost 5 bases, J lost 4 bases, and 9 bases stayed unmatched. This CDR3 has 15 amino acids. Germline V gene lookup returns CDR1 SGDLS and CDR2 YYNGEE. CDR3 in DNA: TGTGCCAGCAGTCCTGCACAGGGGCGATACAATGAGCAGTTCTTC. Residues: CASSPAQGRYNEQFF.

This chain links TRBV10-1 with TRBJ1-1, with 10 bases fitting TRBD1. The CDR3 sequence is 15 residues long. With V trimmed by 6 bases and J by 2 bases, 6 bases remained unmatched. Germline CDR1 reads WNHNN; CDR2 reads SYGVQD (reference sequence). The CDR3 sequence: CASRKGTGANTEAFF. CDR3 sequence (DNA): TGCGCCAGCAGAAAAGGGACAGGGGCCAACACTGAAGCTTTCTTT.

The genes are TRBV28 and TRBJ1-6; 7 bases align to TRBD1. The CDR3 totals 16 residues. Germline CDR1 MDHEN, CDR2 SYDVKM. The trim removed 4 bases at V and 8 bases at J, leaving 11 bases unmatched. In DNA, the CDR3 is TGTGCCAGCAGTTCATACACGACAGGGTTGGATTCACCCCTCCACTTT. Encoded protein: CASSSYTTGLDSPLHF.

This clone has at least ten counts. The chain uses TRBV27 and TRBJ2-3; TRBD1 matches 11 bases. The V gene's germline CDR1 is MNHEY and CDR2 SMNVEV (reference sequence). CDR3 length equals 17 residues. The J segment lost 4 bases and the V segment lost 6 bases, leaving 12 bases of the junction unmatched. CDR3 DNA sequence: TGTGCCAGCAGCTCTATGGTGGGGACAGGGGGACCAGATACGCAGTATTTT. It translates to CASSSMVGTGGPDTQYF.

The V and J genes are TRBV4-2 and TRBJ2-1; perhaps TRBD2 as D (5 bases). Germline loops: CDR1 LGHNA, CDR2 YNFKEQ. Trimming took 4 bases from V and 10 from J, leaving 20 bases between them. This CDR3 is built from 15 residues. CDR3 sequence: CASSPGEGSLREQFF. CDR3 nucleotides: TGTGCCAGCAGCCCCGGTGAGGGCTCGCTTAGGGAGCAGTTCTTC.

This sequence joins TRBV27 and TRBJ1-1; D unresolved. CDR1 and CDR2 from the germline V gene are MNHEY and SMNVEV (reference sequence). CDR3 length equals 13 residues. The ends were cut back, 6 bases at V and 5 bases at J, with 13 bases in the middle. This CDR3 is CASRRRQATEAFF. The CDR3 DNA is TGTGCCAGCAGGAGGAGGCAGGCAACTGAAGCTTTCTTT.

The chain couples TRBV19 to TRBJ2-1; 13 nucleotides align to TRBD2. The CDR3 has 15 residues. The junction had 3 bases not matched to a gene; V was cut back by 4 bases and J by 6 bases. CDR1 is LNHDA and CDR2 is SQIVND in the germline V gene (reference sequence). The CDR3 coding sequence is TGTGCCAGTAGTACGGGACTAGCGGGAACCAATGAGCAGTTCTTC. Translated: CASSTGLAGTNEQFF.

This chain joins TRBV24-1 and TRBJ2-7; 8 bases line up with TRBD1. Germline V gene lookup returns CDR1 KGHDR and CDR2 SFDVKD. This CDR3 comprises 16 residues. V lost 4 bases and J lost 4; bases outside the gene matches: 11. This CDR3 is CATSDPSGQGGYEQYF. DNA of the CDR3: TGTGCCACCAGTGACCCTTCCGGACAGGGAGGATACGAGCAGTACTTC.

The V call is TRBV3-1 (or the pseudogene TRBV3-2), the J call TRBJ1-1; 8 nucleotides agree with TRBD1. The germline gives CDR1 LGHDT, CDR2 YNNKEL (reference sequence). The J segment lost 0 bases and the V segment lost 4 bases, leaving 4 bases of the junction unmatched. This CDR3 comprises 15 residues. This CDR3 reads CASSPPTGVNTEAFF. DNA of the CDR3: TGTGCCAGCAGCCCCCCGACAGGGGTGAACACTGAAGCTTTCTTT.

This chain connects TRBV4-3 to TRBJ2-7, with TRBD2 identical over 8 bases. CDR1 is LGHNA and CDR2 is YSLEER in the germline V gene. The CDR3 runs to 17 residues. V lost 4 bases, J lost 4 bases, and 15 bases stayed unmatched. The CDR3 sequence is CASSRVVAGGLVYEQYF. DNA for the CDR3: TGCGCCAGCAGCCGCGTGGTGGCGGGAGGATTAGTTTACGAGCAGTACTTC.

V is TRBV20-1 and J is TRBJ1-6; 7 bases align to TRBD1. In germline, CDR1 is DFQATT, CDR2 SNEGSKA (reference sequence). V shed 4 bases and J 6 bases; nucleotides not matched to a gene: 6. This CDR3 is built from 14 residues. The CDR3: CSATDRASNSPLHF. CDR3 in DNA: TGCAGTGCTACTGACAGGGCTAGTAATTCACCCCTCCACTTT.

This chain uses TRBV6-2 or TRBV6-3 with TRBJ1-1, with D perhaps matching TRBD1 (5 bases). Germline assignment: CDR1 MNHEY and CDR2 SVGEGT. CDR3 size: 17 residues. V lost 0 bases, J lost 4 bases, and 18 bases lay in between. CDR3 coding DNA: TGTGCCAGCAGTTACTCTTCGGGGGACCCTGATAGCACTGAAGCTTTCTTT. Its translation: CASSYSSGDPDSTEAFF.

The chain is built from TRBV2 and TRBJ2-5; possibly TRBD2 for D (6 bases). This CDR3 contains 14 residues. The germline V gene encodes CDR1 SNHLY and CDR2 FYNNEI. Trimming stripped 2 bases from V and 5 bases from J, with 12 bases between. CDR3 sequence: CASSERRAGETQYF. The CDR3 DNA follows: TGTGCCAGCAGTGAACGGAGGGCGGGGGAGACCCAGTACTTC.

This chain uses TRBV7-9 with TRBJ1-1, with TRBD1 matching 10 bases. The CDR3 consists of 15 residues. V trimming: 1 base; J trimming: 1 base; junction bases outside the gene matches: 0. CDR1 is SEHNR, CDR2 FQNEAQ, per germline (reference sequence). The CDR3, as DNA: TGTGCCAGCAGCTTAGGGGACAGGGGGAACACTGAAGCTTTCTTT. Its translation: CASSLGDRGNTEAFF.

This clone came up a few times. The chain joins TRBV11-2 to TRBJ2-2; 9 bases agree with TRBD1. J was trimmed by 7 bases and V by 5 bases; bases with no gene match: 8. Germline-derived CDR1 and CDR2 are SGHAT and FQNNGV. The CDR3 has 15 amino acids. The CDR3 DNA is TGTGCCAGCAGCCTTGGGACAGGGCTTATCGGGGAGCTGTTTTTT. It yields the protein CASSLGTGLIGELFF.

The chain joins TRBV7-9 to TRBJ2-6; no definite D call. Germline-derived CDR1 and CDR2 are SEHNR and FQNEAQ (reference sequence). The CDR3 sequence is 15 residues long. The V end lost 5 bases, the J end lost 4 bases, and 12 bases lay between the germline ends. CDR3 nucleotide sequence: TGTGCCAGCAGCGATCGACTCACCGGGGCCAACGTCCTGACTTTC. Translated: CASSDRLTGANVLTF.

This rearrangement joins TRBV27 to TRBJ1-5, with D maybe TRBD1 (5 bases). The CDR3 covers 12 residues. Germline CDR1 reads MNHEY; CDR2 reads SMNVEV (reference sequence). V shed 3 bases and J shed 6 bases, with 6 bases lying between them. The CDR3 DNA sequence: TGTGCCAGCAGTTTTCAGGGTCAGCCCCAGCATTTT. Amino acid sequence: CASSFQGQPQHF.

This clone was counted a single time. V and J are TRBV29-1 and TRBJ1-2, with 7 bases aligning to TRBD1. Germline CDR1 reads SQVTM; CDR2 reads ANQGSEA. J was trimmed by 8 bases and V by 0 bases; bases with no gene match: 24. This CDR3 comprises 19 residues. The CDR3 here is CSVEDALPTGSRSGRGYTF. In nucleotides, the CDR3 is TGCAGCGTTGAAGACGCCCTACCGACAGGGAGCAGGTCAGGCCGGGGCTACACCTTC.

This chain connects TRBV25-1 to TRBJ2-2; tentatively, D is TRBD2 (6 bases). V was pared by 3 bases and J by 3 bases, with 8 bases between. Germline CDR1 is MGHDK and CDR2 is SYGVNS. The CDR3 covers 14 residues. CDR3 coding DNA: TGTGCCAGCAGTGAGGGGGGAGACACCGGGGAGCTGTTTTTT. Its translation: CASSEGGDTGELFF.

This chain connects TRBV19 to TRBJ2-5, with unresolved D. Trimming cost V 1 base and J 2 bases, with 8 bases left between them. The CDR3 runs 14 residues. From germline, CDR1 is LNHDA and CDR2 SQIVND (reference sequence). This CDR3 reads CASSIGGSQETQYF. The CDR3 bases are TGTGCCAGTAGTATAGGCGGCAGTCAAGAGACCCAGTACTTC.

This clone appeared once. The chain combines TRBV2 with TRBJ1-2; D perhaps matches TRBD1 (5 bases). This CDR3 comprises 13 residues. V lost 2 bases, J lost 6 bases, and 10 bases lay in between. Germline loops: CDR1 SNHLY, CDR2 FYNNEI. The CDR3 region has the DNA TGTGCCAGCAGTGAAAGGGGCGGGAATGGCTACACCTTC. This sequence encodes CASSERGGNGYTF.

The chain carries TRBV6-5 and TRBJ2-2; 8 bases are a match to TRBD1. The CDR3 sequence is 16 residues long. Germline V gene sequence: CDR1 MNHEY, CDR2 SVGAGI. V shed 2 bases and J 4 bases; nucleotides not matched to a gene: 6. The CDR3 sequence is CASSYLTGGVTGELFF. DNA of the CDR3: TGTGCCAGCAGTTACCTAACAGGGGGAGTCACCGGGGAGCTGTTTTTT.

The V and J genes are TRBV3-1 (or the pseudogene TRBV3-2) and TRBJ1-5; 9 bases map to TRBD1. In germline, CDR1 is LGHDT, CDR2 YNNKEL (reference sequence). The CDR3 contains 14 residues. V was pared by 4 bases and J by 4 bases, with 2 bases of the junction left unmatched. The DNA of the CDR3 is TGTGCCAGCAGCCCAGGGACAGGGAATCAGCCCCAGCATTTT. Encoded protein: CASSPGTGNQPQHF.

This chain connects TRBV28 to TRBJ2-3; D is ambiguous. V was pared by 3 bases and J by 7 bases, with 17 bases between. The germline gives CDR1 MDHEN, CDR2 SYDVKM. This CDR3 has 15 residues. In DNA form, the CDR3 reads TGTGCCAGCAGTTTGGAGAGCGCACCTAACAATACGCAGTATTTT. Its protein product is CASSLESAPNNTQYF.

V is TRBV7-2 and J is TRBJ2-6; D is possibly TRBD2 (6 bases). Trimming took 3 bases from V and 0 from J, leaving 6 bases between them. CDR1 is SGHTA and CDR2 is FQGNSA in the germline V gene. The CDR3 length is 15 residues. The CDR3 loop reads CASSLGGSGANVLTF. CDR3 in DNA: TGTGCCAGCAGCTTGGGGGGCTCTGGGGCCAACGTCCTGACTTTC.

This chain connects TRBV24-1 to TRBJ2-3; the D is unclear. The CDR3 consists of 12 residues. The germline CDR1 and CDR2 sequences are KGHDR and SFDVKD. V dropped 5 bases and J dropped 0 bases, with 2 bases sitting between them. CDR3 amino acids: CATSASTDTQYF. DNA for the CDR3: TGTGCCACCAGTGCTAGCACAGATACGCAGTATTTT.

CDR3 in amino acids: CASSDSSGLWEQFF. The CDR3 DNA is TGTGCCAGCAGTGATTCTAGCGGGCTATGGGAGCAGTTCTTC. The V gene is TRBV25-1, the J gene TRBJ2-1, with 8 bases that match TRBD2. V lost 3 bases to trimming and J lost 10 bases; unmatched junction nucleotides: 8. CDR1 is MGHDK and CDR2 is SYGVNS in the germline V gene. There are 14 residues in the CDR3.

This rearrangement joins TRBV2 to TRBJ2-7; D possibly corresponds to TRBD2 (6 bases). Trimming cost V 4 bases and J 5 bases, with 21 bases left between them. Per the germline V gene, CDR1 is SNHLY and CDR2 is FYNNEI. CDR3 length: 16 amino acids. CDR3 sequence reads: CASSAPPGLALDEQYF. DNA for the CDR3: TGTGCCAGCAGTGCCCCCCCGGGACTCGCGTTAGACGAGCAGTACTTC.